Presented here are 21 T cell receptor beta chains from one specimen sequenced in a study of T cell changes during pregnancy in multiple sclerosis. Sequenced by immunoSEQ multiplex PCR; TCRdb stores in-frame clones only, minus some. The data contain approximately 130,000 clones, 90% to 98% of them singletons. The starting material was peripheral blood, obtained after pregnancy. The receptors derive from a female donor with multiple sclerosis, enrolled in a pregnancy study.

The CDR3 DNA reads as TGCGCCAGCAGCTGGACTAGCGGTTCGAACACCGGGGAGCTGTTTTTT. Translated: CASSWTSGSNTGELFF. The chain has TRBV5-1 and TRBJ2-2; TRBD2 agrees at 10 bases. This CDR3 comprises 16 residues. The V segment lost 3 bases and the J segment 0 bases; nucleotides outside the gene matches: 2. Germline CDR1 is SGHRS and CDR2 is YFSETQ.

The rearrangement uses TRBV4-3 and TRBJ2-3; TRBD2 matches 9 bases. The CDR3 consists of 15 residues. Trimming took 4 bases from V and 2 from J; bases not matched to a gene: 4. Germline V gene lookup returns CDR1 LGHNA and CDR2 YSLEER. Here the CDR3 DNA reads TGCGCCAGCAGCCGCCTAGCGGGAACCACAGATACGCAGTATTTT. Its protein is CASSRLAGTTDTQYF.

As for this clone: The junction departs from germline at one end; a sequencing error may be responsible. This chain's CDR3 is CASSLTGEEYF. The CDR3 DNA reads as TGTGCCAGCAGTTTAACGGGGGAGGAGTACTTT. The chain carries TRBV27 and TRBJ1-1; TRBD1 might be the D (5 bases). The CDR3 contains 11 residues. Germline values: CDR1 MNHEY, CDR2 SMNVEV (reference sequence).

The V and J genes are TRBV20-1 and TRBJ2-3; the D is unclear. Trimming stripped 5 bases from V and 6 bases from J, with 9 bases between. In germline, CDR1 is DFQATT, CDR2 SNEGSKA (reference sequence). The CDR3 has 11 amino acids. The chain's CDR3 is CSAGIEDTQYF. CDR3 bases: TGCAGTGCTGGTATCGAGGATACGCAGTATTTT.

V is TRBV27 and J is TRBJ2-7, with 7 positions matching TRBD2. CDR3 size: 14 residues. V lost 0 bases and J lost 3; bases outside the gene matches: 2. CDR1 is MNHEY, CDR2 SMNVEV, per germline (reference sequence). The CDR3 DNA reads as TGTGCCAGCAGTTTATCACTAGCGAACTACGAGCAGTACTTC. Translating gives CASSLSLANYEQYF.

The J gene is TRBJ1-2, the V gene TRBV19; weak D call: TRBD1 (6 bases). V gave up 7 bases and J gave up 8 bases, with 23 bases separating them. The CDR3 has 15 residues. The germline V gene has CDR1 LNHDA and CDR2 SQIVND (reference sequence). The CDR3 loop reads CASTPVLGGALGYTF. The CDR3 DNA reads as TGTGCCAGTACCCCCGTTTTAGGGGGAGCTCTCGGCTACACCTTC.

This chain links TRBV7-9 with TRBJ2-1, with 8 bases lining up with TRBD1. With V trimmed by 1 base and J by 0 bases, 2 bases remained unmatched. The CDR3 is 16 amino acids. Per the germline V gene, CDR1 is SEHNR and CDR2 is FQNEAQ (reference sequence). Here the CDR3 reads CASSLGTGSSYNEQFF. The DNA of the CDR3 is TGTGCCAGCAGCTTAGGGACAGGGAGCTCCTACAATGAGCAGTTCTTC.

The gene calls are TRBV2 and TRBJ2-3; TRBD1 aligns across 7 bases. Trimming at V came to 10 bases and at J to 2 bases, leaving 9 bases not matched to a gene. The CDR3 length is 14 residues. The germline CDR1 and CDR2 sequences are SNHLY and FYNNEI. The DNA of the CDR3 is TGTGCCACTCGACAGGGAAGGAACACAGATACGCAGTATTTT. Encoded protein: CATRQGRNTDTQYF.

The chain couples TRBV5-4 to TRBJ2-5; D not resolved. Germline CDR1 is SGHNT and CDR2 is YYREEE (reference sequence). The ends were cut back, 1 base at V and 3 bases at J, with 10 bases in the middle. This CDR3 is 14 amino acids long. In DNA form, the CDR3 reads TGTGCCAGCAGCTTGTCGCTAGGCAAAGAGACCCAGTACTTC. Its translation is CASSLSLGKETQYF.

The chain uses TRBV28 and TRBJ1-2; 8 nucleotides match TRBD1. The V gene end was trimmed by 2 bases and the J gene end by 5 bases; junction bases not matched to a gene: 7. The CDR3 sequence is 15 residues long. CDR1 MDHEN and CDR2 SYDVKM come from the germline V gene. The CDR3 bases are TGTGCCAGCAGTTTACTAGGACAGGGCGGTTATGGCTACACCTTC. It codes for CASSLLGQGGYGYTF.

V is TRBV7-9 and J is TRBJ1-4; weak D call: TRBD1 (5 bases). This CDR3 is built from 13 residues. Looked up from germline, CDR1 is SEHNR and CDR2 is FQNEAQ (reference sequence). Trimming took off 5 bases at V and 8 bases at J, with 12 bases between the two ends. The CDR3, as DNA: TGTGCCAGCAGCCAACAGGCCAGAGAAAAACTGTTTTTT. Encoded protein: CASSQQAREKLFF.

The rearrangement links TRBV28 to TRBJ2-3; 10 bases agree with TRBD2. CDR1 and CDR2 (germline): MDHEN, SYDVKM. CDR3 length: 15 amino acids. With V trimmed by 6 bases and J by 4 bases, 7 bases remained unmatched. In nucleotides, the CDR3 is TGTGCCAGCAGCTTAGCGGGAGGAAGTGCAGATACGCAGTATTTT. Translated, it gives CASSLAGGSADTQYF.

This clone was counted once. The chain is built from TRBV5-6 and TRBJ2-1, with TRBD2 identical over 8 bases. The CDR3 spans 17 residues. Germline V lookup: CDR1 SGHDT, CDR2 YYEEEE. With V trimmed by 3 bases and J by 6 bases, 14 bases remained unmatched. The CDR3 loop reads CASSSPFKRERRNEQFF. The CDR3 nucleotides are TGTGCCAGCAGCTCCCCTTTTAAGCGGGAGAGGCGCAATGAGCAGTTCTTC.

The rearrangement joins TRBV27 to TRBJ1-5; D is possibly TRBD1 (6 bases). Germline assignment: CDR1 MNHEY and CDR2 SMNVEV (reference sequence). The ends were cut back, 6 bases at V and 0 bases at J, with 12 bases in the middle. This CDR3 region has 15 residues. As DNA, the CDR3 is TGTGCCAGCAGCCCACAGGGCTATAGCAATCAGCCCCAGCATTTT. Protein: CASSPQGYSNQPQHF.

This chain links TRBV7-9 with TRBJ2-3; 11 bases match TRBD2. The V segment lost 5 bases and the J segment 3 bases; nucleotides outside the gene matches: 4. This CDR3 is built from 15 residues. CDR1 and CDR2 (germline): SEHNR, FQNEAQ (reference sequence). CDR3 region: CASSPWTSGTDTQYF. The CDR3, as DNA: TGTGCCAGCAGCCCTTGGACTAGCGGGACAGATACGCAGTATTTT.

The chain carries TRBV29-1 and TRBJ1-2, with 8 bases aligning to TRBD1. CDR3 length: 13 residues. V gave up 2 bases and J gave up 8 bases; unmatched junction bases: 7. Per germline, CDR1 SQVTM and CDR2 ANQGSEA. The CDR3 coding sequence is TGCAGCGTTGAACCCAGGGGGCGAGAAGGCTACACCTTC. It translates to CSVEPRGREGYTF.

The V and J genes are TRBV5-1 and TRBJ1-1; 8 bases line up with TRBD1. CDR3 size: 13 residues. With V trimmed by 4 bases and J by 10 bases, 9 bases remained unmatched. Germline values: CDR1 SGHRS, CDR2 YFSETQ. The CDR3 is CASSIGQGSVAFF. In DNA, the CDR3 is TGCGCCAGCAGCATCGGACAGGGAAGTGTAGCTTTCTTT.

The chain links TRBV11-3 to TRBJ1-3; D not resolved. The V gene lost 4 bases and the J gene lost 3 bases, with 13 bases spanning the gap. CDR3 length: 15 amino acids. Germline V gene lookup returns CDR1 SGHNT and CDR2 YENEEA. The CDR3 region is CASSSGLGNGNTIYF. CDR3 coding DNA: TGTGCCAGCAGCTCCGGACTGGGAAATGGAAACACCATATATTTT.

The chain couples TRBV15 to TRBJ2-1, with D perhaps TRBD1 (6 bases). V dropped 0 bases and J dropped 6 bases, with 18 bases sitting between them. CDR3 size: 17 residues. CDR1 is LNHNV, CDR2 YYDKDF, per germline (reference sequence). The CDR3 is CATSRDPGVGETNEQFF. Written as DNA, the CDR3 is TGTGCCACCAGCAGAGACCCAGGGGTGGGAGAGACCAATGAGCAGTTCTTC.

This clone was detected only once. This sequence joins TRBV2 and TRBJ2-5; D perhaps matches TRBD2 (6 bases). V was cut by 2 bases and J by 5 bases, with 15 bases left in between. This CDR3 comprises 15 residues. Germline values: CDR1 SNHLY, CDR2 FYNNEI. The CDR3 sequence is CASSETGVGSETQYF. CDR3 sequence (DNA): TGTGCCAGCAGTGAAACGGGGGTAGGTTCGGAGACCCAGTACTTC.

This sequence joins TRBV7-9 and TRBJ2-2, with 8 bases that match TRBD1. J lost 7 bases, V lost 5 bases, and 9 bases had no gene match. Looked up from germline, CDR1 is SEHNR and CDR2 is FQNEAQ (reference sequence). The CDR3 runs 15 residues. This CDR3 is CASSPRTGLDGELFF. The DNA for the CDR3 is TGTGCCAGCAGCCCGCGGACAGGGTTAGACGGGGAGCTGTTTTTT.